These 3 T cell receptor beta chains were sequenced from one sample in a study of cytomegalovirus exposure and HLA in healthy donors. Both 60 Vbeta primers and 13 Jbeta primers went into the PCR. Libraries were prepared by immunoSEQ multiplex PCR; TCRdb keeps only in-frame clonotypes and omits some of them. The table records approximately 160,000 clones, under 70% of them present only once. Sequencing input: PBMCs. These receptors originate from a woman aged 40 to 50 in good health and CMV-seropositive.

The chain is built from TRBV13 and TRBJ1-1, with a possible D match to TRBD1 (5 bases). In germline, CDR1 is PRHDT, CDR2 FYEKMQ (reference sequence). The CDR3 consists of 15 residues. V lost 3 bases to trimming and J lost 0 bases, with 11 bases between them. The DNA of the CDR3 is TGTGCCAGCAGCTTTCCCAGGGAAATGAACACTGAAGCTTTCTTT. It yields the protein CASSFPREMNTEAFF.

CDR3 DNA sequence: TGTGCCAGCAGCTTAGGGGGTGAGGGAGCAACTGAAGCTTTCTTT. Its translation is CASSLGGEGATEAFF. The rearrangement joins TRBV7-6 to TRBJ1-1; no reliable D call. Between the trimmed V and J ends, which lost 1 base and 5 bases, there was a span of 14 bases. The CDR3 runs 15 residues. Looked up from germline, CDR1 is SGHVS and CDR2 is FNYEAQ.

This clone was detected only a few times. The chain is built from TRBV28 and TRBJ2-7, with TRBD1 identical over 9 bases. V lost 6 bases and J lost 5; bases outside the gene matches: 8. From germline, CDR1 is MDHEN and CDR2 SYDVKM. The CDR3 runs 14 residues. In DNA form, the CDR3 reads TGTGCCAGCAGGCAACAGGGGGCGATGGACGAGCAGTACTTC. Translation: CASRQQGAMDEQYF. The full variable domain, in which reference TRBV28 and TRBJ2-7 provide the parts outside the CDR3, is DVKVTQSSRYLVKRTGEKVFLECVQDMDHENMFWYRQDPGLGLRLIYFSYDVKMKEKGDIPEGYSVSREKKERFSLILESASTNQTSMYLCASRQQGAMDEQYFGPGTRLTVT.